The source of this T cell receptor (beta chain) is a study of T cell responses to AZD1222 COVID-19 vaccine (dated by TCRdb to 2020 to 2023). About the study as a whole: TCR sequencing was performed for roughly 240 trial participants, of whom around 200 were given two doses of AZD1222 and around 25 were given two doses of MenACWY control vaccine. Trial participants were enrolled into age subgroups of 18-55, 56-69 and 70-plus years, which contained approximately 150, 28 and 58 TCR-sequenced participants, respectively.

The CDR3 regions of human TCRbeta chains were subjected to immunosequencing. Concerning the study's data processing: TCRs in the repertoires were matched against a reference library of SARS-CoV-2-specific TCRs that had been generated with the MIRA antigen-specificity platform. Breadth was defined as the fraction of unique TCRs that were SARS-CoV-2-associated, and depth was defined as the fraction of total T cells that were SARS-CoV-2-associated. Using the MIRA data, every spike-specific TCR was mapped to the spike region that the TCR reacted to and assigned to either a CD4 or a CD8 class. Log10-transformed breadth and depth values were compared by one-way ANOVA with Sidak's multiple comparisons tests. TCRdb took this table from immuneACCESS and kept in-frame rearrangements with V and J called. Such tables lack part of the clones; where checked against another copy, unresolved V genes explain under half of the gap, and the rest is unexplained. V, J and clone size derive from that table, while D and trimming were established from the DNA sequence. The sample contains 150,000 or so clones, less than 95% of them found a single time. The top ten clones comprise less than 6.5% of the sample.

V ends up 0 bases short and J 9 bases short, with an unmatched junction base count of 2. According to the germline V gene (reference sequence), CDR1 reads MNHEY and CDR2 reads SMNVEV. The CDR3 starts with the cysteine, ends with the phenylalanine, and has 13 residues. Only the CDR3 portion is preserved as DNA: 39 bases, with reading frame beginning at the first base. Sample time point, as interpreted from the label and publication: about 28 days (+/-7) after the second vaccine dose. AZD1222 recipients with second doses at about 4 weeks or about 12 weeks were pooled, because spike-specific TCR depth and breadth did not differ between schedules. Vaccinee samples were obtained from the UK trials COV001 and COV002, which included a single-blind randomized controlled phase 2/3 trial of AZD1222 (ChAdOx1 nCoV-19) in healthy adults. For TCRbeta chain sequencing, PBMC samples were collected from trial participants at day 0 and at day 28 after the second dose.

The paper's findings and limits, for the study overall: No day 14 peak-response samples were available, so repertoires were characterized only after the peak T cell response. Reportedly, close to half of the unique spike-specific TCRs recognized epitopes lying outside the regions that are mutated in the B.1.351 and B.1.1.7 variants. Only six AZD1222 recipients were SARS-CoV-2 seropositive at baseline, limiting conclusions about previously exposed vaccinees. Participants were mostly white British and included more females than males, and it was suggested by the authors that clonal diversity may have been underestimated. CD4 TCRs associated with the vaccine covered the entire spike protein, and the dominant responses were in regions 160-218 and 743-854. The 56-69-year group was small, and its depth increase did not reach significance, likely because of low power. After two AZD1222 doses, both the breadth and the depth of spike-specific TCRs were significantly higher than at day 0 and than in MenACWY recipients.

With respect to this clone: Its antigen remains unidentified. No quality values exist for individual bases; no much larger clone is one base distant.

This clonotype originated in an adult who received the AZD1222 COVID-19 vaccine. The specimen comprised peripheral blood, sampled 28 days after the second AZD1222 dose. The receptor chain draws on TRBV27 and TRBJ2-1; the junction holds 7 bases that match TRBD2. The CDR3 is CASSLSGGSEQFF. Read as DNA, the sequence is TGTGCCAGCAGTTTATCGGGCGGGAGTGAGCAGTTCTTC.